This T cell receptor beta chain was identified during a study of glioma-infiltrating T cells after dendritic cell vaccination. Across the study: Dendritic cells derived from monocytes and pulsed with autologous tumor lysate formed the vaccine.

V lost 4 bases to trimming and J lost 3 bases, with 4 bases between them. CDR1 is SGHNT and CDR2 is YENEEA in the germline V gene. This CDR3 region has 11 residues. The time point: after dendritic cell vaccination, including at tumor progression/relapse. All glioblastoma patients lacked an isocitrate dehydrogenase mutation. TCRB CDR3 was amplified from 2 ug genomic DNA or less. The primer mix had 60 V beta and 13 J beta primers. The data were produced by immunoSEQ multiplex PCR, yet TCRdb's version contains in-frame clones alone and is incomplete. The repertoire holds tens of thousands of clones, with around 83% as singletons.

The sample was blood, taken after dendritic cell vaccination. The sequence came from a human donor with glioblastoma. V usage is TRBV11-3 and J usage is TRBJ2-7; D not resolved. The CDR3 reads CASSYGYEQYF. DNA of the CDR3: TGTGCCAGCAGCTACGGCTACGAGCAGTACTTC.